This T cell receptor (beta chain) stems from a study of regulatory and conventional T cells in RAG deficiency. The repertoire was sequenced with immunoSEQ multiplex PCR; TCRdb's copy has only in-frame clones and lacks some. Here the sample spans around 20,000 clones, approximately 93% being singletons. Conventional CD4+ T cells were sorted from blood as CD25-low CD127-high cells. J was trimmed by 7 bases and V by 0 bases; bases with no gene match: 2. Per the germline V gene, CDR1 is SGHRS and CDR2 is YFSETQ. The CDR3 loop spans 16 amino acids. A further study also used this sample, focusing on regulatory T cells. Turning to that study: The PCR used 52 TRBV and 13 TRBJ primers.

The gene calls are TRBV5-1 and TRBJ2-1; 15 nucleotides align to TRBD2. Sequencing was carried out using CD4+ T cells sorted from blood. The TCR sequence derives from a human donor in good health. The CDR3 coding sequence is TGCGCCAGCAGCTTGGGAGGGACTAGCGGGGGGAATGAGCAGTTCTTC. It encodes CASSLGGTSGGNEQFF.